This TCR beta chain was recorded in a study of blood T cell repertoires in COVID-19. V gave up 3 bases and J gave up 8 bases, with 13 bases separating them. This CDR3 contains 14 residues. Germline V gives CDR1 SGHAT, CDR2 FQNNGV. The assay was immunoSEQ multiplex PCR, and TCRdb's table has in-frame clones only and misses some. Here the sample spans under 200,000 clones, 79% being singletons. Only one count was recorded for this clone. This sequence originates from a man in his fifties or sixties with active or convalescent COVID-19. The chain combines TRBV11-2 with TRBJ1-4; a possible D gene is TRBD1 (5 bases). The specimen sequenced was peripheral blood. This CDR3 reads CASSFGGGGEKLFF. CDR3 sequence (DNA): TGTGCCAGCAGCTTCGGGGGGGGAGGCGAAAAACTGTTTTTT.